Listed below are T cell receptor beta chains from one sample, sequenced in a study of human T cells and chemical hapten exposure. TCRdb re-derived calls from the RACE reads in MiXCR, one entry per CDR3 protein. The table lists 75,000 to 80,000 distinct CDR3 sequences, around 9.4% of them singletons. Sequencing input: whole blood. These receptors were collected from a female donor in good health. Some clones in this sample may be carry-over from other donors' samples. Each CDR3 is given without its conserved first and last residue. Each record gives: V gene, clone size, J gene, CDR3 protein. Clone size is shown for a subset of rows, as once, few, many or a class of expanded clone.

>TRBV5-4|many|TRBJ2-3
ASSLRFGGDTDTQY
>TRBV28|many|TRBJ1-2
ASSLSPQGRPGGYT
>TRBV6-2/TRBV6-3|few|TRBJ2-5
ASSSYLTGAAQY
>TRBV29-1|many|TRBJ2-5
SVEGPLAGELETQY
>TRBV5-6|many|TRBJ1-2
ASSPPGQLFFNYGYT
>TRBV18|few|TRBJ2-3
ASSPRTALTDTQY
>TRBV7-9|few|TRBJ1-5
ASSLTPDQPQH
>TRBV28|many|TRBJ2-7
ASSPTRGTEPYEQY
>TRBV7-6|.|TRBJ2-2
ASSTFLGGEDTGELF
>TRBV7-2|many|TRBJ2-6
ASSLEGSSGANVLT
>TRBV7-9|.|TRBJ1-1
ASSFVEDTEAF
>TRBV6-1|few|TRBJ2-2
ASSERGNSNTGELF
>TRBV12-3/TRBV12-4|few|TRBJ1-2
ASFGARETHYGYT
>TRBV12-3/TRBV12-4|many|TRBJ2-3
ASSQDVGGTDTQY
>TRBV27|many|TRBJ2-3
ASRGLALTDTQY
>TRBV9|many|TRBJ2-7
ASSTAGTGQSEQY
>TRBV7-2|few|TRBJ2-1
ASSHPSGSGQGSSYNEQF
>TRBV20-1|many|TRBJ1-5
SVSQGLASGNQPQH
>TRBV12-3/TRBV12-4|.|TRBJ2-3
ASSLAGSPTDTQY
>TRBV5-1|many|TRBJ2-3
ASSLAPGGSLTQY
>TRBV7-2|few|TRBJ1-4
ASSPLRGPANEKLF
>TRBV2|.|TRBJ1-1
ASIPAEGDTEAF
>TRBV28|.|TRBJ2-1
ASAAGASYNEQF
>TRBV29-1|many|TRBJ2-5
SVEISGGETQY
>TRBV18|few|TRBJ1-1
ASSPPGRGGNTEAF